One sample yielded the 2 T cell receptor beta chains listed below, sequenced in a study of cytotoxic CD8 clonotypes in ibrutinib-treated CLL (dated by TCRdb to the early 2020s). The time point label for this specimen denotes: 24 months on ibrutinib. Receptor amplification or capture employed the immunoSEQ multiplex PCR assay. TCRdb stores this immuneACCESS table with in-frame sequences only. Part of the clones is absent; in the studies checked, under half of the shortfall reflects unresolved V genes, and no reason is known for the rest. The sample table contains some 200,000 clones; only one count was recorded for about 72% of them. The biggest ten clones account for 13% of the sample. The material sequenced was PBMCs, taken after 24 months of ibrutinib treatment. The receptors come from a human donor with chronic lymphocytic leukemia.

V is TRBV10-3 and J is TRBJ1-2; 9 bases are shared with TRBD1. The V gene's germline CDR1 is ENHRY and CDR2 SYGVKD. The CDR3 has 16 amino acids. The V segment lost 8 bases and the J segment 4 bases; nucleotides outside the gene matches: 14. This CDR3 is CAIRGGGQGGSYGYTF. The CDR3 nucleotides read TGTGCCATCCGAGGAGGGGGACAGGGAGGTAGCTATGGCTACACCTTC.

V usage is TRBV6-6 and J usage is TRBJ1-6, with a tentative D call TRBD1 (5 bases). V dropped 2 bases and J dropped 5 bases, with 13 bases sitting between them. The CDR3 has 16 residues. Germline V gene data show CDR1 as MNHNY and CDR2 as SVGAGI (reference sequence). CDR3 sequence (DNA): TGTGCCAGCAGTTACGGGGGGGGAAGGGATAATTCACCCCTCCACTTT. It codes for CASSYGGGRDNSPLHF.